This TCR beta chain was profiled in a study of response to subunit inactivated influenza vaccine (dated by TCRdb to 2017 to 2018). Context from the whole study: To follow how T cells responded to a trivalent subunit inactivated influenza vaccine, the researchers relied on deep quantitative profiling of the T cell receptor repertoire. Overall study results and their limits: It was suggested by the authors that each seasonal influenza vaccination may recruit only a limited number of new T cells.

V is pared back by 5 bases and J by 2 bases, with 3 bases lying between the germline termini. The CDR3 runs 11 residues from the cysteine to the phenylalanine. The CDR3 DNA has 33 bases and is translated from base 1. Looking up the germline V gene yields CDR1 MDHEN and CDR2 SYDVKM. Library generation was performed with RT-PCR. Reads for this sample came from an Illumina HiSeq 2500. The raw public data were reprocessed by TCRdb itself: fastp quality trimming at Q25, MiXCR clonotype calling, in-frame beta chains only. Entries that share a CDR3 protein sequence are merged under the most common genes and DNA. Recorded for this sample are 590,000 or so distinct CDR3 sequences; about 14% of them occurred a single time. Approximately 7.6% of the sample rests with the top ten. At least ten counts were recorded for this clonotype. Its antigen is unknown. One base away there is no much larger clone; base qualities are not given.

The rearrangement combines TRBV28 with TRBJ2-5; the D gene cannot be resolved reliably. This specimen consisted of PBMCs from blood, obtained less than 15 days before vaccination. The source of this sequence is a man aged 50 or older who received an inactivated influenza vaccine. Donor details come from another sample of the same person, matched by shared clones. The DNA is as follows: TGTGCCAGCAGTAATCAAGAGACCCAGTACTTC. Its translation is CASSNQETQYF.